Presented here are 23 T cell receptor beta chains from one specimen sequenced in a study of cytomegalovirus exposure and HLA in healthy donors. Researchers ran the PCR with 60 Vbeta and 13 Jbeta primers. This table comes from immunoSEQ multiplex PCR, and its TCRdb copy is limited to in-frame clones, with some not included. The table records under 150,000 clones, 82% of them present only once. Input material: PBMCs. These receptors were obtained from a boy under 10 years old in good health and CMV-seronegative.

The chain links TRBV5-4 to TRBJ2-7; TRBD1 might be the D (6 bases). The germline gives CDR1 SGHNT, CDR2 YYREEE (reference sequence). V was clipped by 4 bases and J by 3 bases, with 17 bases between them. The CDR3 extends over 15 amino acids. CDR3 protein: CASSRATLRGYEQYV. Written as DNA, the CDR3 is TGTGCCAGCAGCCGCGCGACCCTCAGGGGCTACGAGCAGTACGTC.

The rearrangement links TRBV4-3 to TRBJ2-3; TRBD2 aligns across 8 bases. The CDR3 totals 16 residues. V dropped 5 bases and J dropped 6; count of bases not matched to a gene: 13. CDR1 LGHNA and CDR2 YSLEER come from the germline V gene. The CDR3 sequence: CASSETTGGGPDTQYF. The DNA for the CDR3 is TGCGCCAGCAGCGAAACAACGGGCGGGGGGCCTGATACGCAGTATTTT.

As regards this clone: A junction boundary mismatches the germline segment, possibly from a read error. The chain links TRBV7-9 to TRBJ2-1, with a tentative D call TRBD2 (5 bases). Germline lookup yields CDR1 SEHNR and CDR2 FQNEAQ (reference sequence). The CDR3 covers 12 residues. In nucleotides, the CDR3 is TGTTCCAGCAGCGCACTAGACAATGAGCAGTTCTTC. Protein sequence: CSSSALDNEQFF.

The chain has TRBV5-8 and TRBJ1-2; a possible D gene is TRBD1 (5 bases). Per germline, CDR1 SGHTS and CDR2 YDEGEE. The CDR3 loop spans 12 amino acids. Trimming shortened V by 3 bases and J by 10 bases, and 13 bases separated the two germline ends. The CDR3 coding sequence is TGTGCCAGCAGCTCCGGGACTCGTTCCTACACCTTC. This encodes CASSSGTRSYTF.

This chain joins TRBV6-4 and TRBJ2-3, with 13 bases fitting TRBD2. In germline, CDR1 is MRHNA, CDR2 SNTAGT. The ends lost 5 bases at V and 4 bases at J; junction bases unmatched: 3. This CDR3 has 15 residues. As DNA, the CDR3 is TGTGCCAGCAGTAGGACTAGCGGGAGTTCAGATACGCAGTATTTT. This gives the protein CASSRTSGSSDTQYF.

V and J are TRBV4-3 and TRBJ2-7; perhaps TRBD2 as D (5 bases). Germline V CDR1 and CDR2: LGHNA, YSLEER. The CDR3 runs 16 residues. With 1 base removed from V and 2 bases from J, the gap between germline ends came to 15 bases. CDR3 DNA: TGCGCCAGCAGCCAAGTTGATAGCGCTGTACCCTACGAGCAGTACTTC. Amino acid sequence: CASSQVDSAVPYEQYF.

The J gene is TRBJ1-1, the V gene TRBV6-1; D not resolved. The CDR3 extends over 12 amino acids. Germline V lookup: CDR1 MNHNS, CDR2 SASEGT. V was cut by 1 base and J by 7 bases, with 7 bases left in between. CDR3 protein: CASSEGRCEAFF. CDR3 DNA sequence: TGTGCCAGCAGTGAAGGCCGGTGTGAAGCTTTCTTT.

The chain is built from TRBV5-1 and TRBJ2-1, with 11 bases matching TRBD2. The ends lost 0 bases at V and 4 bases at J; junction bases unmatched: 6. The CDR3 loop spans 17 amino acids. The germline CDR1 and CDR2 sequences are SGHRS and YFSETQ. CDR3 region: CASSLVLGTSGYNEQFF. The CDR3, as DNA: TGCGCCAGCAGCTTGGTCCTCGGGACTAGCGGATACAATGAGCAGTTCTTC. The variable domain in full, with the rest retrieved from reference TRBV5-1 and TRBJ2-1, is KAGVTQTPRYLIKTRGQQVTLSCSPISGHRSVSWYQQTPGQGLQFLFEYFSETQRNKGNFPGRFSGRQFSNSRSEMNVSTLELGDSALYLCASSLVLGTSGYNEQFFGPGTRLTVL.

This chain joins TRBV30 and TRBJ2-2, with D unclear. The CDR3 runs to 14 residues. Trimming took off 4 bases at V and 8 bases at J, with 17 bases between the two ends. Germline CDR1 is GTSNPN and CDR2 is SVGIG (reference sequence). CDR3 residues: CAWTLGPMAGELFF. CDR3 coding DNA: TGTGCCTGGACCTTGGGCCCCATGGCGGGGGAGCTGTTTTTT.

A single count supports this clone. The chain combines TRBV19 with TRBJ1-6, with a tentative D call TRBD1 (5 bases). The CDR3 extends over 14 amino acids. V lost 7 bases, J lost 5 bases, and 12 bases lay in between. In germline, CDR1 is LNHDA, CDR2 SQIVND (reference sequence). This chain's CDR3 is CASNRAGNNSPLHF. The CDR3 DNA is TGTGCCAGTAATCGGGCAGGGAATAATTCACCCCTCCACTTT.

The V call is TRBV5-4, the J call TRBJ2-3; TRBD2 matches at 7 bases. The CDR3 is 13 amino acids. V lost 10 bases and J lost 5; bases outside the gene matches: 10. Germline CDR1 is SGHNT and CDR2 is YYREEE (reference sequence). The CDR3 sequence is CAAGLADKDTQYF. The CDR3 coding sequence is TGTGCCGCAGGGCTAGCGGATAAAGATACGCAGTATTTT.

The chain is built from TRBV27 and TRBJ1-1; TRBD1 might be the D (5 bases). Germline assignment: CDR1 MNHEY and CDR2 SMNVEV (reference sequence). The V and J ends lost 8 bases and 0 bases respectively, with 16 bases between them. This CDR3 has 15 residues. The DNA of the CDR3 is TGTGCCAGCCTGCGGGGGGGTGCAATGAACACTGAAGCTTTCTTT. Amino acid sequence: CASLRGGAMNTEAFF.

The rearrangement links TRBV14 to TRBJ1-2; unclear D gene. This CDR3 region has 13 residues. V was cut by 4 bases and J by 3 bases, with 9 bases left in between. From germline, CDR1 is SGHDN and CDR2 FVKESK. CDR3 sequence: CASSPQIYYGYTF. As DNA, the CDR3 is TGTGCCAGCAGCCCCCAGATTTACTATGGCTACACCTTC.

The chain is built from TRBV5-6 and TRBJ2-5; TRBD2 might be the D (5 bases). CDR1 is SGHDT, CDR2 YYEEEE, per germline. V was shortened by 7 bases and J by 5 bases, with 15 bases between the two germline ends. The CDR3 sequence is 13 residues long. The CDR3 loop is CASRRTGGETQYF. The CDR3 nucleotides read TGTGCCAGCCGGAGGACTGGTGGGGAGACCCAGTACTTC.

The gene calls are TRBV27 and TRBJ1-1, with 7 bases matching TRBD1. The germline V gene encodes CDR1 MNHEY and CDR2 SMNVEV (reference sequence). The CDR3 loop spans 15 amino acids. Germline trimming cut 5 bases from V and 7 bases from J; bases unmatched to any gene: 13. CDR3 sequence: CASSLLSGTVGEAFF. CDR3 DNA: TGTGCCAGCAGTCTACTCTCCGGGACAGTCGGTGAAGCTTTCTTT.

The chain couples TRBV7-9 to TRBJ1-1, with TRBD1 as a possible D gene (6 bases). The germline gives CDR1 SEHNR, CDR2 FQNEAQ (reference sequence). Trimming removed 5 bases from V and 4 bases from J, with 17 bases in between. The CDR3 length is 15 residues. The CDR3 DNA follows: TGTGCCAGCAGCCCCCTAAGACAGGCAATCACTGAAGCTTTCTTT. This encodes CASSPLRQAITEAFF.

The chain has TRBV9 and TRBJ2-1; maybe TRBD2 (6 bases). This CDR3 contains 14 residues. Trimming removed 1 base at V and 8 bases at J, with 13 bases between. Germline CDR1 is SGDLS and CDR2 is YYNGEE. CDR3 amino acids: CASSVQDYSDEQFF. DNA of the CDR3: TGTGCCAGCAGCGTACAGGACTACAGCGATGAGCAGTTCTTC.

The V and J genes are TRBV5-6 and TRBJ1-2, with a possible D match to TRBD1 (5 bases). The CDR3 has 15 residues. V shed 1 base and J shed 3 bases, with 13 bases lying between them. Germline V CDR1 and CDR2: SGHDT, YYEEEE. CDR3 loop: CASSLSAAGDYGYTF. The CDR3 coding sequence is TGTGCCAGCAGCTTGTCAGCGGCGGGGGACTATGGCTACACCTTC.

J is TRBJ2-5 and V is TRBV6-1; TRBD2 matches at 7 bases. Germline-derived CDR1 and CDR2 are MNHNS and SASEGT. The J segment lost 2 bases and the V segment lost 4 bases, leaving 7 bases of the junction unmatched. CDR3 length: 15 residues. CDR3 in amino acids: CASSALGGGQETQYF. Here the CDR3 DNA reads TGTGCCAGCAGTGCTCTGGGGGGGGGACAAGAGACCCAGTACTTC.

The V gene is TRBV5-6, the J gene TRBJ2-3; D is unclear. Germline V CDR1 and CDR2: SGHDT, YYEEEE. CDR3 size: 13 residues. V lost 0 bases, J lost 14 bases, and 16 bases lay in between. The CDR3 region has the DNA TGTGCCAGCAGCTTGGCCACACTCAGGAATCCGTATTTT. Protein sequence: CASSLATLRNPYF.

The rearrangement uses TRBV11-3 and TRBJ2-1; TRBD2 matches at 8 bases. This CDR3 is 19 amino acids long. Trimming cost V 5 bases and J 0 bases; bases outside gene matches: 15. The germline V gene encodes CDR1 SGHNT and CDR2 YENEEA. The CDR3 loop reads CASSRGGRGSLGSYNEQFF. CDR3 nucleotides: TGTGCCAGCAGCCGGGGGGGGCGGGGTTCTCTGGGCTCCTACAATGAGCAGTTCTTC. Supplemented by reference TRBV11-3 and TRBJ2-1, the full variable domain reads EAGVVQSPRYKIIEKKQPVAFWCNPISGHNTLYWYLQNLGQGPELLIRYENEEAVDDSQLPKDRFSAERLKGVDSTLKIQPAELGDSAVYLCASSRGGRGSLGSYNEQFFGPGTRLTVL.

V is TRBV6-1 and J is TRBJ1-4; possible D gene TRBD1, 5 bases. Germline CDR1 is MNHNS and CDR2 is SASEGT. The V end lost 1 base, the J end lost 7 bases, and 13 bases lay between the germline ends. The CDR3 has 15 residues. CDR3 DNA: TGTGCCAGCAGTGAAGGTGGGCAGGGAAGTGAAAAACTGTTTTTT. Its translation is CASSEGGQGSEKLFF.

In DNA form, the CDR3 reads TGTGCCAGCTCACCAGTCGGGAGCTCTGGGGCCAACGTCCTGACTTTC. It codes for CASSPVGSSGANVLTF. This rearrangement joins TRBV18 to TRBJ2-6; possibly TRBD2 for D (6 bases). Trimming took 2 bases from V and 0 from J, leaving 8 bases between them. This CDR3 has 16 amino acids. CDR1 KGHSH and CDR2 LQKENI come from the germline V gene.